This T cell receptor beta chain was captured in a study of T-cell reconstitution after alpha-beta-depleted transplantation in children. Study-wide findings and caveats: Reportedly, roughly two months post-transplant, alpha-beta T cells arose from several hundred expanded graft clones. Diversity and T-cell counts at one year after transplant derived mostly from new T cells.

Germline values: CDR1 MNHNY, CDR2 SVGAGI (reference sequence). The CDR3 is 13 residues long. The V and J ends lost 3 bases and 2 bases respectively, with 7 bases between them. Molecular barcoding with unique molecular identifiers was used for the TCRbeta library. TCRdb redid the calling of the PCR reads with MiXCR, one entry per CDR3 protein. The sample lists 600,000 or so distinct CDR3 sequences; 23% were seen once. Comments on this clonotype: As yet, its antigen is unknown.

The rearrangement uses TRBV6-6 and TRBJ2-5; D gene unclear. Sequencing used PBMCs, mostly from graft donor cells, obtained 360 days after TCRalphabeta/CD19-depleted stem cell transplant. The receptor was isolated from a boy under two years old who had a stem cell transplant for acute myeloid leukemia, so the T cells may come from the graft donor. This CDR3 reads CASSYGAQETQYF. CDR3 coding DNA: TGTGCCAGCAGTTATGGCGCTCAAGAGACCCAGTACTTC.